The 28 T cell receptor beta chains below come from one sample, sequenced in a study of a mutant IDH1 vaccine in newly diagnosed glioma. TCRdb keeps only in-frame clones here, not all; method: immunoSEQ multiplex PCR. The sample carries roughly 60,000 clones, 80% to 90% recorded once. The time point: week 5, during vaccination. The content of each vaccine dose was 300 ug of mutant IDH1 20-mer peptide, and topical imiquimod accompanied it. Antigen specificity for these receptors is unknown. The specimen comprised PBMCs, sampled from a glioma patient whose treatment included an IDH1 peptide vaccine. The receptors shown here come from a woman between 50 and 59 years old with glioma.

This chain links TRBV7-8 with TRBJ2-7; D possibly corresponds to TRBD1 (5 bases). The CDR3 sequence is 18 residues long. Trimming stripped 2 bases from V and 2 bases from J, with 22 bases between. Germline V gene data show CDR1 as SGHVS and CDR2 as FQNEAQ. The CDR3 sequence is CASSLREGDSTLTYEQYF. The CDR3 DNA sequence: TGTGCCAGCAGCTTAAGGGAAGGCGACAGCACCCTCACCTACGAGCAGTACTTC.

V usage is TRBV11-2 and J usage is TRBJ1-2; tentative D call: TRBD1 (5 bases). V gave up 5 bases and J gave up 4 bases, with 14 bases separating them. CDR1 is SGHAT, CDR2 FQNNGV, per germline. The CDR3 loop spans 14 amino acids. Here the CDR3 reads CASSNLRTTYGYTF. CDR3 nucleotides: TGTGCCAGCAGCAATTTAAGGACAACCTATGGCTACACCTTC.

The chain couples TRBV21-1 to TRBJ2-6. TRBV21-1 is classified as a pseudogene. The length of the CDR3 is 18 residues. CDR3 loop: CAIEDVGSTSGWANVLTF. In nucleotides, the CDR3 is TGTGCCATCGAAGACGTGGGCTCAACGTCGGGTTGGGCCAACGTCCTGACTTTC.

This clone has more than one count but fewer than ten. The CDR3 nucleotides read TGCGCCAGCAGTCAACCTCGGGGCCGTTGGGAAGCTTTCTTT. The encoded protein is CASSQPRGRWEAFF. This chain connects TRBV23-1 to TRBJ1-1; weak D call: TRBD1 (5 bases). TRBV23-1 is identified as an open reading frame with a role that is uncertain. The CDR3 totals 14 residues. V dropped 2 bases and J dropped 8 bases, with 15 bases sitting between them.

The chain joins TRBV21-1 to TRBJ1-2. TRBV21-1 counts as a pseudogene. The CDR3 is 15 amino acids. CDR3 sequence: CASSKVGGKGYGYTF. In DNA form, the CDR3 reads TGTGCCAGCAGCAAAGTGGGGGGGAAGGGCTATGGCTACACCTTC.

The chain carries TRBV7-9 and TRBJ2-1, with D possibly being TRBD2 (5 bases). V shed 2 bases and J shed 9 bases, with 17 bases lying between them. Germline CDR1 and CDR2: SEHNR and FQNEAQ (reference sequence). This CDR3 comprises 15 residues. The CDR3, as DNA: TGTGCCAGCAGCTTAATTGTGGGCCAGGCGGGTGAGCAGTTCTTC. Its translation is CASSLIVGQAGEQFF.

This clone was counted between two and nine times. The V gene is TRBV19, the J gene TRBJ1-1; D possibly corresponds to TRBD1 (5 bases). Deletions cut 0 bases from V and 1 base from J, with 6 bases between. Germline CDR1 and CDR2: LNHDA and SQIVND (reference sequence). The CDR3 loop spans 14 amino acids. The CDR3 loop is CASSIDTGNTEAFF. In nucleotides, the CDR3 is TGTGCCAGTAGTATAGATACAGGGAACACTGAAGCTTTCTTT. Combining the CDR3 with reference TRBV19 and TRBJ1-1 gives the whole variable domain DGGITQSPKYLFRKEGQNVTLSCEQNLNHDAMYWYRQDPGQGLRLIYYSQIVNDFQKGDIAEGYSVSREKKESFPLTVTSAQKNPTAFYLCASSIDTGNTEAFFGQGTRLTVV.

V usage is TRBV5-1 and J usage is TRBJ2-3; the D gene could be TRBD1 or TRBD2 (5 bases each). The germline CDR1 and CDR2 sequences are SGHRS and YFSETQ. CDR3 length equals 15 residues. V gave up 1 base and J gave up 2 bases, with 11 bases separating them. The CDR3 DNA sequence: TGCGCCAGCAGCTTGAGAGGGGTCTACACAGATACGCAGTATTTT. Protein: CASSLRGVYTDTQYF.

This clone was seen a single time. The rearrangement links TRBV2 to TRBJ2-5, with 10 bases identical to TRBD1. The CDR3 extends over 14 amino acids. Trimming removed 6 bases from V and 4 bases from J; junction bases left unmatched: 5. Germline-derived CDR1 and CDR2 are SNHLY and FYNNEI. This CDR3 reads CASSVGTGAETQYF. In DNA, the CDR3 is TGTGCCAGCAGCGTAGGGACAGGGGCAGAGACCCAGTACTTC.

CDR3 residues: CAWSFQGIRSYEQYF. In DNA, the CDR3 is TGTGCCTGGAGTTTTCAGGGGATTAGGTCCTACGAGCAGTACTTC. The chain is built from TRBV30 and TRBJ2-7; a possible D gene is TRBD1 (6 bases). Germline CDR1 and CDR2: GTSNPN and SVGIG (reference sequence). Between the trimmed V and J ends, which lost 2 bases and 1 base, there was a span of 15 bases. The CDR3 length is 15 residues.

The CDR3 DNA follows: TGTGCCAGCAGCCAAGACTCGGACAGCCAAGAGACCCAGTACTTC. Amino acid sequence: CASSQDSDSQETQYF. This sequence joins TRBV4-2 and TRBJ2-5, with a weak D call TRBD1 (6 bases). Trimming pared 0 bases from V and 1 base from J, leaving 9 bases between. This CDR3 is 15 amino acids long. In germline, CDR1 is LGHNA, CDR2 YNFKEQ.

The J gene is TRBJ1-2, the V gene TRBV6-5; D is perhaps TRBD1 (5 bases). Germline V CDR1 and CDR2: MNHEY, SVGAGI. The CDR3 consists of 12 residues. V gave up 8 bases and J gave up 8 bases, with 15 bases separating them. The CDR3, as DNA: TGTGCCAGCCAAAGTCAGGGTTACGGCTACACCTTC. This codes for CASQSQGYGYTF.

This clone is medium-sized in the sample. The genes are TRBV30 and TRBJ1-2; D is undetermined. Germline V gives CDR1 GTSNPN, CDR2 SVGIG (reference sequence). With 4 bases removed from V and 3 bases from J, the gap between germline ends came to 18 bases. CDR3 length: 15 residues. CDR3 in amino acids: CAWNLAAIGHYGYTF. CDR3 DNA sequence: TGTGCCTGGAACTTAGCGGCAATAGGCCACTATGGCTACACCTTC.

V gene TRBV18 combines with J gene TRBJ1-2, with a weak D call TRBD1 (5 bases). Trimming removed 6 bases from V and 4 bases from J, with 21 bases in between. Germline CDR1 is KGHSH and CDR2 is LQKENI. The CDR3 consists of 16 residues. In DNA form, the CDR3 reads TGTGCCAGCTCCCCGGGGCAAGACAGAGCCGCCTATGGCTACACCTTC. This codes for CASSPGQDRAAYGYTF.

The chain combines TRBV27 with TRBJ2-2; D remains ambiguous. CDR3 length: 13 amino acids. The germline V and J ends were trimmed by 3 bases and 6 bases, with 8 bases remaining between them. CDR1 and CDR2 (germline): MNHEY, SMNVEV (reference sequence). As DNA, the CDR3 is TGTGCCAGCAGTTTTTTAGATCCCGGGGAGCTGTTTTTT. Translation gives CASSFLDPGELFF.

The chain carries TRBV28 and TRBJ1-2; 8 bases fit TRBD1. The CDR3 runs to 16 residues. The V and J ends lost 2 bases and 4 bases, in that order; junction bases with no gene match: 9. The germline gives CDR1 MDHEN, CDR2 SYDVKM. The CDR3: CASSLASGTGAYGYTF. CDR3 in DNA: TGTGCCAGCAGTTTAGCTTCCGGGACAGGCGCCTATGGCTACACCTTC.

The count of this clone is one. The chain employs TRBV5-1 and TRBJ2-2; D is perhaps TRBD1 or TRBD2 (5 bases each). The germline CDR1 and CDR2 sequences are SGHRS and YFSETQ. This CDR3 is 15 amino acids long. Trimming cost V 4 bases and J 0 bases, with 10 bases left between them. The CDR3 protein is CASSRDLANTGELFF. The CDR3, as DNA: TGCGCCAGCAGCCGGGACCTCGCGAACACCGGGGAGCTGTTTTTT. Complete variable domain (other parts from reference TRBV5-1 and TRBJ2-2): KAGVTQTPRYLIKTRGQQVTLSCSPISGHRSVSWYQQTPGQGLQFLFEYFSETQRNKGNFPGRFSGRQFSNSRSEMNVSTLELGDSALYLCASSRDLANTGELFFGEGSRLTVL.

The chain recombines TRBV14 with TRBJ2-1; TRBD1 is a possible D gene (6 bases). V was clipped by 2 bases and J by 10 bases, with 6 bases between them. The CDR3 is made up of 11 amino acids. Looked up from germline, CDR1 is SGHDN and CDR2 is FVKESK. This CDR3 reads CASSQRGEQFF. The CDR3 region has the DNA TGTGCCAGCAGCCAAAGGGGGGAGCAGTTCTTC.

This clone came up a few times. The chain employs TRBV19 and TRBJ1-1; the D is unclear. CDR3 length: 12 residues. The ends were cut back, 1 base at V and 6 bases at J, with 6 bases in the middle. In germline, CDR1 is LNHDA, CDR2 SQIVND (reference sequence). CDR3 in DNA: TGTGCCAGTAGTATAGGCCCCTCTGAAGCTTTCTTT. Translation gives CASSIGPSEAFF.

This chain uses TRBV5-1 with TRBJ2-1; 8 positions agree with TRBD1. The CDR3 sequence is 15 residues long. Germline V gene data show CDR1 as SGHRS and CDR2 as YFSETQ. V was pared by 0 bases and J by 8 bases, with 7 bases of the junction left unmatched. CDR3: CASSLGWTGWDEQFF. The CDR3 region has the DNA TGCGCCAGCAGCTTGGGATGGACAGGGTGGGATGAGCAGTTCTTC.

This chain connects TRBV7-6 to TRBJ2-7; 8 bases agree with TRBD1. From germline, CDR1 is SGHVS and CDR2 FNYEAQ. The CDR3 loop spans 17 amino acids. Trimming took 4 bases from V and 0 from J; bases not matched to a gene: 11. The CDR3 spells CASSSQPTGASSYEQYF. The DNA of the CDR3 is TGTGCCAGCAGCTCACAACCGACAGGGGCCTCCTCCTACGAGCAGTACTTC.

This clone counts as medium-sized (0.01 to 0.1%). The rearrangement uses TRBV27 and TRBJ1-5; possible D gene TRBD1, 6 bases. Trimming took 5 bases from V and 7 from J, leaving 18 bases between them. CDR3 size: 15 residues. Looked up from germline, CDR1 is MNHEY and CDR2 is SMNVEV (reference sequence). Written as DNA, the CDR3 is TGTGCCAGCAGTCCACGGGCTACAGGGAGCCAGCCCCAGCATTTT. This sequence encodes CASSPRATGSQPQHF.

This clone appeared a few times. V and J are TRBV5-1 and TRBJ2-1, with 9 positions matching TRBD2. The CDR3 covers 15 residues. Germline-derived CDR1 and CDR2 are SGHRS and YFSETQ. J lost 9 bases, V lost 0 bases, and 7 bases had no gene match. The CDR3 nucleotides read TGCGCCAGCAGCTTGGTGGCGGGGGGGCCCTCTGAGCAGTTCTTC. It specifies CASSLVAGGPSEQFF.

The V call is TRBV4-3, the J call TRBJ1-4; 7 nucleotides align to TRBD1. The length of the CDR3 is 15 residues. The germline V gene has CDR1 LGHNA and CDR2 YSLEER. V was clipped by 4 bases and J by 8 bases; unmatched bases: 10. The CDR3 coding sequence is TGCGCCAGCAGCCCCTCAGAGGGGGCGCAGGAAAAACTGTTTTTT. Residues: CASSPSEGAQEKLFF.

The count of this clone is one. The chain couples TRBV29-1 to TRBJ2-7, with D perhaps matching TRBD1 (6 bases). The CDR3 extends over 13 amino acids. The germline V and J ends were trimmed by 6 bases and 5 bases, with 17 bases remaining between them. The V gene's germline CDR1 is SQVTM and CDR2 ANQGSEA. This CDR3 is CSVRPQAGDEQYF. The CDR3 bases are TGCAGCGTCCGGCCCCAGGCAGGGGACGAGCAGTACTTC.

The chain has TRBV9 and TRBJ2-6; D uncertain. V lost 7 bases, J lost 0 bases, and 14 bases lay in between. CDR3 length: 16 residues. The germline V gene has CDR1 SGDLS and CDR2 YYNGEE. CDR3 in amino acids: CASRKGELSGANVLTF. The CDR3 DNA sequence: TGTGCCAGCCGTAAGGGCGAGCTCTCTGGGGCCAACGTCCTGACTTTC.

The chain recombines TRBV5-5 with TRBJ2-6, with 7 bases lining up with TRBD2. This CDR3 contains 17 residues. V trimming: 3 bases; J trimming: 0 bases; junction bases outside the gene matches: 6. Germline V lookup: CDR1 SGHKS, CDR2 YYEKEE (reference sequence). CDR3 loop: CASSWGGTISGANVLTF. As DNA, the CDR3 is TGTGCCAGCAGCTGGGGGGGGACGATCTCTGGGGCCAACGTCCTGACTTTC.

This chain links TRBV9 with TRBJ1-5; D gene uncertain. The germline CDR1 and CDR2 sequences are SGDLS and YYNGEE. This CDR3 is 15 amino acids long. V lost 0 bases and J lost 4, with 11 bases in between. This CDR3 reads CASSVGADGNQPQHF. The CDR3 region has the DNA TGTGCCAGCAGCGTAGGAGCAGACGGGAATCAGCCCCAGCATTTT.